These 5 T cell receptor beta chains were all obtained from the same sample, sequenced in a study of cytotoxic CD8 clonotypes in ibrutinib-treated CLL (dated by TCRdb to 2020 to 2023). The label giving this sample's time point can be read as: 24 months on ibrutinib. To prepare the library, the immunoSEQ multiplex PCR assay was applied. TCRdb provides this immuneACCESS table in a form limited to in-frame rearrangements. Some clones are lacking; in checked studies, under half of them reflect an unresolved V gene, and why the rest are absent is not known. Here the sample has 150,000 to 200,000 clones; 70% to 85% occur a single time. The biggest ten clones account for less than 6% of the sample. The sequencing here drew on PBMCs, taken after 24 months of ibrutinib treatment. The receptor set was obtained from a human donor with chronic lymphocytic leukemia.

The CDR3 loop reads CASSLFSGEETQYF. The CDR3 nucleotides are TGTGCCAGCAGCTTGTTCTCGGGGGAGGAGACCCAGTACTTC. The chain carries TRBV13 and TRBJ2-5, with D possibly being TRBD2 (6 bases). V was pared by 3 bases and J by 5 bases, with 13 bases between. The CDR3 totals 14 residues. Germline V gene lookup returns CDR1 PRHDT and CDR2 FYEKMQ (reference sequence).

Remarks on this clone: In the same sample, other DNA sequences code for this CDR3. This chain uses TRBV5-1 with TRBJ2-6; a possible D gene is TRBD1 (6 bases). Trimming removed 2 bases at V and 0 bases at J, with 6 bases between. Germline V gene sequence: CDR1 SGHRS, CDR2 YFSETQ. The CDR3 has 15 residues. CDR3 in amino acids: CASSLGGSGANVLTF. CDR3 DNA: TGCGCCAGCAGCTTAGGGGGCTCTGGGGCCAACGTCCTGACTTTC. Full variable domain (outside the CDR3, taken from reference TRBV5-1 and TRBJ2-6): KAGVTQTPRYLIKTRGQQVTLSCSPISGHRSVSWYQQTPGQGLQFLFEYFSETQRNKGNFPGRFSGRQFSNSRSEMNVSTLELGDSALYLCASSLGGSGANVLTFGAGSRLTVL.

The genes are TRBV9 and TRBJ2-1; D unclear. V dropped 0 bases and J dropped 0 bases, with 10 bases sitting between them. In germline, CDR1 is SGDLS, CDR2 YYNGEE. This CDR3 region has 16 residues. DNA of the CDR3: TGTGCCAGCAGCGTAGATGGGCGGTCCTCCTACAATGAGCAGTTCTTC. Translating gives CASSVDGRSSYNEQFF.

The chain recombines TRBV2 with TRBJ2-3; 10 nucleotides align to TRBD2. The CDR3 sequence is 18 residues long. With 0 bases clipped from V and 2 bases from J, the junction kept 8 bases outside the gene matches. Germline lookup yields CDR1 SNHLY and CDR2 FYNNEI. The CDR3 loop is CASSEALGTSASTDTQYF. CDR3 nucleotide sequence: TGTGCCAGCAGTGAAGCTTTGGGGACTAGCGCATCCACAGATACGCAGTATTTT.

The rearrangement links TRBV19 to TRBJ1-5; a weak D match, TRBD1 (5 bases). Germline V gene data show CDR1 as LNHDA and CDR2 as SQIVND (reference sequence). The CDR3 totals 16 residues. Trimming stripped 0 bases from V and 5 bases from J, with 14 bases between. In DNA form, the CDR3 reads TGTGCCAGTAGTATAGACGGGACGCTTTGGCATCAGCCCCAGCATTTT. It codes for CASSIDGTLWHQPQHF.